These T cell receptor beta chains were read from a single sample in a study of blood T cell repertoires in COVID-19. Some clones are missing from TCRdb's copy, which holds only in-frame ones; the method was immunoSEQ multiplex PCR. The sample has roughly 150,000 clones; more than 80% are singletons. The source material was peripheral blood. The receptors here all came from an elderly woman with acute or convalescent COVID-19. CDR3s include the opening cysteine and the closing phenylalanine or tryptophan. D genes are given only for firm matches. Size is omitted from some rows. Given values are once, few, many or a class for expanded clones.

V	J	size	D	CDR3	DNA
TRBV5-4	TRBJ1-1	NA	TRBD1	CASSSQGARTEAFF	TGTGCCAGCAGCTCACAGGGGGCGAGGACTGAAGCTTTCTTT
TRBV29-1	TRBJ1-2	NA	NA	CSVWGGAHYGYTF	TGCAGCGTCTGGGGGGGCGCGCACTATGGCTACACCTTC
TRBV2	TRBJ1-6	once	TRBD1	CASSQDRPYNSPLHF	TGTGCCAGCAGCCAGGACAGGCCTTATAATTCACCCCTCCACTTT
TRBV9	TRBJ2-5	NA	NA	CASSAPDGVQETQYF	TGTGCCAGCAGCGCCCCTGACGGGGTCCAAGAGACCCAGTACTTC
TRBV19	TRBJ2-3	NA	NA	CASSHARDTQYF	TGTGCCAGTAGTCACGCTCGGGATACGCAGTATTTT
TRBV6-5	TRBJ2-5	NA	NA	CASRTHSQETQYF	TGTGCCAGCAGGACACACTCCCAAGAGACCCAGTACTTC
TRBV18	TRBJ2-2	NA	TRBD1	CASSPVRTGDAGELFF	TGTGCCAGCTCACCGGTCCGGACAGGGGACGCCGGGGAGCTGTTTTTT
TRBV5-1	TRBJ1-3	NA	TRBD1	CASSSGQGTAGNTIYF	TGCGCCAGCAGCTCCGGACAGGGGACGGCTGGAAACACCATATATTTT
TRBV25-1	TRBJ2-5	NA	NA	CASSASGTQYF	TGTGCCAGCAGTGCCTCCGGGACCCAGTACTTC
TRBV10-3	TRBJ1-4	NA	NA	CAISESRGKLFF	TGTGCCATCAGTGAGTCGAGAGGAAAACTGTTTTTT
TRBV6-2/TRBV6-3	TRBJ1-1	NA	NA	CASSWTTGRTEAFF	TGTGCCAGCAGTTGGACGACAGGTAGGACTGAAGCTTTCTTT
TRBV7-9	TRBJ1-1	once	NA	CASSSEGGSEAFF	TGTGCCAGCAGCTCGGAGGGCGGTTCTGAAGCTTTCTTT
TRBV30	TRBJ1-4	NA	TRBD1	CAWSPNRDRLFF	TGTGCCTGGAGTCCTAACCGGGACAGGCTGTTTTTT
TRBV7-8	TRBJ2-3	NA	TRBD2	CASSLTSGFTDTQYF	TGTGCCAGCAGCTTAACTAGCGGATTCACAGATACGCAGTATTTT
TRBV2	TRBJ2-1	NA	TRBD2	CASNGGGSIHEQFF	TGTGCCAGCAATGGCGGGGGGAGTATCCATGAGCAGTTCTTC
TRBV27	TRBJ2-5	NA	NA	CASSFSFQETQYF	TGTGCCAGCAGTTTTTCGTTCCAAGAGACCCAGTACTTC
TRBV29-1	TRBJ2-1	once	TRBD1	CSVEAVGGGYNEQFF	TGCAGCGTTGAAGCGGTAGGGGGCGGGTACAATGAGCAGTTCTTC
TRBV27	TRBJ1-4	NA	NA	CASRIGHGPEKLFF	TGTGCCAGCAGAATAGGTCATGGGCCTGAAAAACTGTTTTTT
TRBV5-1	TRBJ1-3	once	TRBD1	CASSVEGQAGNTIYF	TGCGCCAGCAGCGTGGAAGGACAGGCGGGAAACACCATATATTTT
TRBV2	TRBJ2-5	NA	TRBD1	CASRWTGGLETQYF	TGTGCCAGCAGATGGACAGGGGGCTTGGAGACCCAGTACTTC
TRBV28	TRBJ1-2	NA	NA	CASSLYTADYYGYTF	TGTGCCAGCAGTTTATATACCGCGGACTACTATGGCTACACCTTC
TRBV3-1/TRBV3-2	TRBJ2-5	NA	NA	CASSQVPGQGEETQYF	TGTGCCAGCAGCCAAGTTCCAGGGCAAGGTGAAGAGACCCAGTACTTC
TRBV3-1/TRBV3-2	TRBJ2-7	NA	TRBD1	CASSQDLLTGGEQYF	TGTGCCAGCAGCCAAGATCTTCTGACAGGGGGCGAGCAGTACTTC